This T cell receptor (beta chain) was observed in a study of chemoradiotherapy in HPV16-positive cancers. At the level of the study: Candidate HPV-specific T-cell clones and common TCR motifs came from functional assays in two HPV16-positive patients.

Produced via immunoSEQ multiplex PCR; TCRdb's table is partial and in-frame only. Of about 22,000 clones in the sample, about 90% were seen once. Findings and limits, study-wide: Candidate HPV-specific clones and E7-related TCR motifs grew in tumor during treatment.

Germline V gene data show CDR1 as SGHRS and CDR2 as YFSETQ. The CDR3 totals 16 residues. Germline trimming cut 5 bases from V and 0 bases from J; bases unmatched to any gene: 8. To note about this clone: The antigen is not known.

The specimen was blood, collected from a patient who underwent chemoradiotherapy. This receptor was taken from a human donor with HPV-associated anogenital cancer. This chain connects TRBV5-1 to TRBJ1-2, with 9 bases fitting TRBD1. The chain's CDR3 is CASRPGQGWANYGYTF. The CDR3 bases are TGCGCCAGCAGACCCGGACAGGGGTGGGCTAACTATGGCTACACCTTC.